This T cell receptor beta chain was profiled in a study of CXCR3-negative and CXCR3-positive naive CD8 T cells. The TRB cDNA libraries were prepared by 5' RACE with UMI labels. For each CDR3 protein, TCRdb gives one entry from its re-call of the 5' RACE reads, without DNA. This sample's table has about 22,000 distinct CDR3 sequences. Germline lookup yields CDR1 MDHEN and CDR2 SYDVKM. This CDR3 has 13 residues. This rearrangement joins TRBV28 to TRBJ1-2. This sequence was found in a human donor in good health. Some clones in this sample may be carry-over from other donors' samples. Sequencing was done on a sample of memory CD8+ T cells from blood. The chain's CDR3 is CASSLNGYYGYTF.